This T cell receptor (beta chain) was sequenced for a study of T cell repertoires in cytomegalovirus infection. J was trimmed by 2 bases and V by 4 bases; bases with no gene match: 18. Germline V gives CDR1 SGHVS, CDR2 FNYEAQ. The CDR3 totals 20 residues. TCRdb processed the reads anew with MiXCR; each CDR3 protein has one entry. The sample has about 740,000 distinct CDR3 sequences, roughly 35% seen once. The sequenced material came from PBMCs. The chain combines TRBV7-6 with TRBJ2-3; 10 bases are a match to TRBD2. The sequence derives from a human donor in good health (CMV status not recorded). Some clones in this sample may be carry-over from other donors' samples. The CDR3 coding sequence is TGTGCCAGCAGCTGGGGCATGAGTTTACTAGCGGGACTACCCACAGATACGCAGTATTTT. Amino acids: CASSWGMSLLAGLPTDTQYF.